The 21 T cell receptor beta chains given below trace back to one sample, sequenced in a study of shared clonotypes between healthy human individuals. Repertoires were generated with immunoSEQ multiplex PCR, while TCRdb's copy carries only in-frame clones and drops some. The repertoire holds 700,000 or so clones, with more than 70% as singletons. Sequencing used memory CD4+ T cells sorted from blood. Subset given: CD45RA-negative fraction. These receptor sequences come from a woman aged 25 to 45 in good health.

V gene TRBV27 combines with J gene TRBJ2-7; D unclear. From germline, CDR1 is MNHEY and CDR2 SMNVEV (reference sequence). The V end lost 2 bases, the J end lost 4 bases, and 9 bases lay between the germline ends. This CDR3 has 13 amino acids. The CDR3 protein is CASSLAAGYEQYF. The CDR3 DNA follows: TGTGCCAGCAGTTTAGCGGCTGGGTACGAGCAGTACTTC.

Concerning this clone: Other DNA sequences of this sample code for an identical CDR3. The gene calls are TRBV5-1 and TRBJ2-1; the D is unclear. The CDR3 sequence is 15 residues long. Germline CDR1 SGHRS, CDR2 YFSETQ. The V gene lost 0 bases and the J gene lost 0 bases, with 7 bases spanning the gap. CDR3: CASSLDSNSYNEQFF. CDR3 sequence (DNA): TGCGCCAGCAGCTTGGATTCAAACTCCTACAATGAGCAGTTCTTC.

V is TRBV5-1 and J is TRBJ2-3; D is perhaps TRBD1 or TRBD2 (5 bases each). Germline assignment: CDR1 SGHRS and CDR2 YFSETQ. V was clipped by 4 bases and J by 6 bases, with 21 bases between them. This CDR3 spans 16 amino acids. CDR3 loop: CASSRSRDVRLDTQYF. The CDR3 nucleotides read TGCGCCAGCAGCAGAAGCCGGGACGTGCGACTGGATACGCAGTATTTT.

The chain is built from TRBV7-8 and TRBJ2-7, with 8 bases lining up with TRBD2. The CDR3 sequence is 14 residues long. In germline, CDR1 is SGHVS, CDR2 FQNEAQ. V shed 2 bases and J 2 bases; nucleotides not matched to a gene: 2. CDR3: CASSLTSGAYEQYF. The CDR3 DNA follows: TGTGCCAGCAGCTTAACTAGCGGAGCCTACGAGCAGTACTTC.

The CDR3 DNA reads TGTGCCAGCAGCCATAGTTCCTACGAGCAGTACTTC. Encoded protein: CASSHSSYEQYF. This sequence joins TRBV6-1 and TRBJ2-7; D is unclear. This CDR3 comprises 12 residues. V was pared by 6 bases and J by 1 base, with 7 bases between. Germline CDR1 MNHNS, CDR2 SASEGT.

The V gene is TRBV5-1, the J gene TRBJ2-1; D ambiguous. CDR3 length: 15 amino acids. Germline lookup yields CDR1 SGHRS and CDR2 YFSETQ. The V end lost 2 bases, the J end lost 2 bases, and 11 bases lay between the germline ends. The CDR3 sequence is CASSFQRPTYNEQFF. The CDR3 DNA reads TGCGCCAGCAGCTTTCAACGGCCCACCTACAATGAGCAGTTCTTC.

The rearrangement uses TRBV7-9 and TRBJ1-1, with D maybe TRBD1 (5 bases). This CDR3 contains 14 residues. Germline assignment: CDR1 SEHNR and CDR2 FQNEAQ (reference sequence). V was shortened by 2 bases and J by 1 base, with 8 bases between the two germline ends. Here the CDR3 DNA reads TGTGCCAGCAGCTTACAGGGTTCGAACACTGAAGCTTTCTTT. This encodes CASSLQGSNTEAFF.

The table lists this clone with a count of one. CDR3 nucleotides: TGTGCCAGCAGCTTGGGGTACAGGGGGAACACTGAAGCTTTCTTT. Translated: CASSLGYRGNTEAFF. The gene calls are TRBV5-6 and TRBJ1-1, with TRBD1 identical over 7 bases. Germline lookup yields CDR1 SGHDT and CDR2 YYEEEE. The CDR3 is made up of 15 amino acids. Unmatched junction bases numbered 3, after V lost 0 bases and J lost 1 base.

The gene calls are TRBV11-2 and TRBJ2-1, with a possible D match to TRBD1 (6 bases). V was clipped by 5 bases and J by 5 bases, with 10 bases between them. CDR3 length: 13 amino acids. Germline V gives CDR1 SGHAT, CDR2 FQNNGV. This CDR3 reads CASSQGGNNEQFF. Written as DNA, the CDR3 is TGTGCCAGCAGCCAAGGGGGTAACAATGAGCAGTTCTTC.

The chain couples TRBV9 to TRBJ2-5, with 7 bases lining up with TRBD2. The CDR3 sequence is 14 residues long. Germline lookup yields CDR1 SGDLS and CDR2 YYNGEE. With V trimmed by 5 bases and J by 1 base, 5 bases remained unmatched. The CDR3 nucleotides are TGTGCCAGCAGTATGGGGGGGACCCAAGAGACCCAGTACTTC. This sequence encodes CASSMGGTQETQYF.

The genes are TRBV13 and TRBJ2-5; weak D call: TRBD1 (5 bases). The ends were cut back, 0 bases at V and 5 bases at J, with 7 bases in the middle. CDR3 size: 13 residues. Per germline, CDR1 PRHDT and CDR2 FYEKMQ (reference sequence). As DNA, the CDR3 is TGTGCCAGCAGCTTAGGGGGGCGGGAGACCCAGTACTTC. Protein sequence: CASSLGGRETQYF. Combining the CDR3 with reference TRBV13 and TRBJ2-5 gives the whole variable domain AAGVIQSPRHLIKEKRETATLKCYPIPRHDTVYWYQQGPGQDPQFLISFYEKMQSDKGSIPDRFSAQQFSDYHSELNMSSLELGDSALYFCASSLGGRETQYFGPGTRLLVL.

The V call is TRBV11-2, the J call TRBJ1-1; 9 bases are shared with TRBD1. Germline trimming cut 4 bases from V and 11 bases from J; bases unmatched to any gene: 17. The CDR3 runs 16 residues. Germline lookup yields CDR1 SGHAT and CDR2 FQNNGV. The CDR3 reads CASSSIPRTGAVFAFF. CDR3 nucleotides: TGTGCCAGCAGCTCGATACCGCGGACAGGGGCGGTGTTCGCTTTCTTT.

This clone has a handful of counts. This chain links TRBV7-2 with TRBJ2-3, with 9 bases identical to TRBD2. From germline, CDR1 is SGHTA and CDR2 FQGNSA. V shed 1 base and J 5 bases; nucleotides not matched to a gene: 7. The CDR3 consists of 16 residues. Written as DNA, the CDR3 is TGTGCCAGCAGCTTAGGGACTAGCGCCTGGGGAGATACGCAGTATTTT. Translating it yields CASSLGTSAWGDTQYF.

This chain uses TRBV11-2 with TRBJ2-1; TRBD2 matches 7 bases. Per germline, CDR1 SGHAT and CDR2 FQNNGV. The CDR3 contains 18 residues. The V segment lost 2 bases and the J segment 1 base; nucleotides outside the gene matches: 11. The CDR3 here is CASSLNPRTRSSYNEQFF. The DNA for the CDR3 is TGTGCCAGCAGCTTAAACCCCCGGACTAGGTCGTCCTACAATGAGCAGTTCTTC.

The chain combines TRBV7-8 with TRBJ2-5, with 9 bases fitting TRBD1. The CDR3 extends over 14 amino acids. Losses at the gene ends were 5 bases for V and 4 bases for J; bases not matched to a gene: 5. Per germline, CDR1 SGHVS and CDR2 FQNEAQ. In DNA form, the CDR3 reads TGTGCCAGCAGCCTACGACAGGGGGGAGAGACCCAGTACTTC. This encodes CASSLRQGGETQYF.

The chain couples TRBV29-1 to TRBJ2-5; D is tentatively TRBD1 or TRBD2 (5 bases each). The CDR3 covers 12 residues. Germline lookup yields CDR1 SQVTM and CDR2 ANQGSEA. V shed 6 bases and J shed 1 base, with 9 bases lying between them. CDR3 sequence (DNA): TGCAGCGTGGGGGAAACCCAAGAGACCCAGTACTTC. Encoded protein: CSVGETQETQYF.

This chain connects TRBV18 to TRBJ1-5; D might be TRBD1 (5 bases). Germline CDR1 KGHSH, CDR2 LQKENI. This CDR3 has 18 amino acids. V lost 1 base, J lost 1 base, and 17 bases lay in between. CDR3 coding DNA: TGTGCCAGCTCACCACTAAGGTTGGGGGAAGGAAGCAATCAGCCCCAGCATTTT. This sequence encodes CASSPLRLGEGSNQPQHF.

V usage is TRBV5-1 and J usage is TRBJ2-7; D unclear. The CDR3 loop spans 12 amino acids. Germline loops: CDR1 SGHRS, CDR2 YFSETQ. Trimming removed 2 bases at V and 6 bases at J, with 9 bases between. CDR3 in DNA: TGCGCCAGCAGCTTTCTCCGCAGCGAGCAGTACTTC. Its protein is CASSFLRSEQYF.

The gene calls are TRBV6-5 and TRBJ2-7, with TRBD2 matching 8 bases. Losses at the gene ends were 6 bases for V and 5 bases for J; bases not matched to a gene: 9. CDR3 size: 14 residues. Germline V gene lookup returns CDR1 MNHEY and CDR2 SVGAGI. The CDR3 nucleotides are TGTGCCAGCAGAACTTCGGGAGGGCGTAACGAGCAGTACTTC. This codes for CASRTSGGRNEQYF.

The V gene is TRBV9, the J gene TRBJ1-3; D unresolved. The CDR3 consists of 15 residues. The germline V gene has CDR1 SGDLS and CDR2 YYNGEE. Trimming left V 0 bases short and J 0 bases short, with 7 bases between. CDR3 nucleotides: TGTGCCAGCAGCGTAGGTTCGTACTCTGGAAACACCATATATTTT. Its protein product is CASSVGSYSGNTIYF.

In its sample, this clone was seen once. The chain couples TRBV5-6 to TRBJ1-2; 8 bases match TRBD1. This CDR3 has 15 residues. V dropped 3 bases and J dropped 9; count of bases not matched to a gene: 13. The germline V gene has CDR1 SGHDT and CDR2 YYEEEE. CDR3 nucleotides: TGTGCCAGCAGCTCCGGAGCGGACAGGGCAGGTAGCTACACCTTC. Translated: CASSSGADRAGSYTF.